These T cell receptor beta chains were read from a single sample in a study of T cell repertoires in cytomegalovirus infection. TCRdb reanalysed the reads using MiXCR and keeps one entry per CDR3 protein. The table lists under 800,000 distinct CDR3 sequences, 20% to 25% of them singletons. The sample was CD8+ T cells from PBMCs. Receptors were obtained from a human donor in good health (CMV status not recorded). Some clones in this sample may be carry-over from other donors' samples. Both conserved end residues are part of each CDR3. The D gene is left open where the match is weak. Clone size is not always given. Where it is, it says once, few, many or a class for expanded clones.

clone size | D gene | J gene | V gene | CDR3 DNA | CDR3 protein
few | TRBD1 | TRBJ2-3 | TRBV12-3/TRBV12-4 | TGTGCCAGCAGCGGACAGGGGGCAAGAGATACGCAGTATTTT | CASSGQGARDTQYF
many | TRBD1 | TRBJ2-6 | TRBV7-6 | TGTGCCAGCAGCTTAGTCGGGACAGGGCACGTCCTGACTTTC | CASSLVGTGHVLTF
many | . | TRBJ1-6 | TRBV7-8 | TGTGCCAGCAGCTTAGGGGGCGCATATTCACCCCTCCACTTT | CASSLGGAYSPLHF
. | . | TRBJ1-6 | TRBV6-2/TRBV6-3 | TGTGCCAGCAGTTTAGGAGGGACAAATTCACCCCTCCACTTT | CASSLGGTNSPLHF
. | TRBD2 | TRBJ2-7 | TRBV5-4 | TGTGCCAGCAGCTTGGAACTAGCGGTAATGTACGAGCAGTACTTC | CASSLELAVMYEQYF
. | . | TRBJ1-4 | TRBV29-1 | TGCAGCGCCCTGGGGAGTAATGAAAAACTGTTTTTT | CSALGSNEKLFF
. | TRBD1 | TRBJ2-7 | TRBV4-1 | TGCGCCAGCAGCTGGGAACAGGGGGCAAACGAGCAGTACTTC | CASSWEQGANEQYF
. | TRBD1 | TRBJ2-7 | TRBV6-5 | TGTGCCAGCAGTTACCCAGGGGGCGCAGGCTACGAGCAGTACTTC | CASSYPGGAGYEQYF
many | . | TRBJ1-2 | TRBV6-5 | TGTGCCAGCAGTTACTTAACAACTATAGGCTATGGCTACACCTTC | CASSYLTTIGYGYTF
. | TRBD1 | TRBJ1-2 | TRBV28 | TGTGCCAGCAGTTTATTGGGGACAGGGGACTCACATGGCTACACCTTC | CASSLLGTGDSHGYTF
few | . | TRBJ1-5 | TRBV25-1 | TGTGCCAGCGGAGCAAGCAATCAGCCCCAGCATTTT | CASGASNQPQHF
. | . | TRBJ2-5 | TRBV2 | TGTGCCAGCAGTGTAGGTCACCCGGCCGAGGTAGTTATGGAGACCCAGTACTTC | CASSVGHPAEVVMETQYF
. | TRBD1 | TRBJ2-1 | TRBV28 | TGTGCCAGCAGACCCGGGACAGGGTTTAATGAGCAGTTCTTC | CASRPGTGFNEQFF
many | . | TRBJ2-1 | TRBV2 | TGTGCCAGCAGTGAAGAGTTAGGGCCCCAGGGGTACAATGAGCAGTTCTTC | CASSEELGPQGYNEQFF
. | . | TRBJ1-2 | TRBV29-1 | TGCAGCGCCAAAGACAGGACGCTCGGCTACACCTTC | CSAKDRTLGYTF
many | . | TRBJ2-4 | TRBV11-2 | TGTGCCAGCAGCTTAGTTCCAGGCCTGGGCAAAAACATTCAGTACTTC | CASSLVPGLGKNIQYF
. | . | TRBJ1-3 | TRBV29-1 | TGCAGCGTTGTTGGTCACTCTGGAAACACCATATATTTT | CSVVGHSGNTIYF
many | . | TRBJ2-2 | TRBV7-2 | TGTGCCAGCAGCACTTTCGGGGGGCGGACCGGGGAGCTGTTTTTT | CASSTFGGRTGELFF
. | . | TRBJ1-5 | TRBV27 | TGTGCCAGCAGCCGAAGGAGAGGGAGCAATCAGCCCCAGCATTTT | CASSRRRGSNQPQHF
many | TRBD1 | TRBJ2-1 | TRBV11-3 | TGTGCCAGCAGCCTCTTCGACAGGGGAGGAATCAATGAGCAGTTCTTC | CASSLFDRGGINEQFF
. | TRBD1 | TRBJ2-7 | TRBV2 | TGTGCCAGCAGTGATCTGACAGGGGAAGATCTCGAGCAGTACTTC | CASSDLTGEDLEQYF
. | TRBD2 | TRBJ2-1 | TRBV25-1 | TGTGCCAGCAGTGAGGGAGGGACGGCCTACAATGAGCAGTTCTTC | CASSEGGTAYNEQFF